This T cell receptor beta chain was identified in a study of T cells in Graves' hyperthyroidism and ophthalmopathy. Study-level findings and limits: Most thyroid clonotypes expanded above 0.001 appeared in blood too.

V gave up 6 bases and J gave up 3 bases; unmatched junction bases: 5. The germline CDR1 and CDR2 sequences are SQVTM and ANQGSEA. This CDR3 is built from 12 residues. The CDR3 regions of TCR beta were amplified from RNA transcripts. The TCR CDR3 was amplified in a first-round RT-PCR using the HTBI primer set. TCRdb analysed the multiplex PCR reads with MiXCR anew, one entry per CDR3 protein. The sample has 500,000 or so distinct CDR3 sequences, 17% seen once. This clonotype came up many times. What it binds is unknown. This TCR was recovered from a woman younger than 35 with Graves' ophthalmopathy. The sample taken for sequencing was blood. The J gene is TRBJ2-7, the V gene TRBV29-1; 7 bases agree with TRBD2. CDR3 DNA: TGCAGCGTCTCTCTAGCGGACTACGAGCAGTACTTC. It encodes CSVSLADYEQYF.